Described below is a single T cell receptor beta chain sequence and its context. The antigen remains unidentified. This entry is derived from a study of cytomegalovirus exposure and HLA in healthy donors. Overall study context: Earlier sequencing of about 200 million T cells yielded 95 million to 120 million unique TCR beta sequences. Overall study results and limits: TCR beta chain V- and J-gene trimming was linked, in a later analysis, to a missense variant in DCLRE1C.

PCR was performed using 60 Vbeta and 13 Jbeta primers. The protocol was immunoSEQ multiplex PCR, while the TCRdb copy is restricted to in-frame clones and leaves out a portion. Found here are approximately 120,000 clones, roughly 71% of them singletons; the top ten hold 5.4%. V dropped 5 bases and J dropped 2 bases, with 16 bases sitting between them. The CDR3 sequence is 16 residues long. Germline CDR1 MNHNY, CDR2 SVGAGI (reference sequence). This chain links TRBV6-6 with TRBJ1-5, with D possibly matching TRBD1 (6 bases). Sequences were obtained from PBMCs. The TCR sequence derives from a woman in her sixties or seventies in good health and CMV-seropositive. The CDR3 DNA reads as TGTGCCAGCAGTCTAGGACAGACCGGGGGCAATCAGCCCCAGCATTTT. Translation gives CASSLGQTGGNQPQHF.